The 14 T cell receptor beta chains given below trace back to one sample, sequenced in a study of graft-versus-host responses after intestinal transplantation. The assay was immunoSEQ multiplex PCR, and TCRdb's table has in-frame clones only and misses some. This sample has roughly 20,000 clones; roughly 86% occur once, and the top ten carry 8% to 9.5%. The sequencing used PBMCs, collected approximately 33 weeks after intestinal transplant. The source is a human patient who received an intestinal transplant, so some T cells may come from the graft donor.

Here the CDR3 DNA reads TGTGCCAGCAGCTACAAAGCGGGCCAAAGCACAGATACGCAGTATTTT. It encodes CASSYKAGQSTDTQYF. The chain combines TRBV5-4 with TRBJ2-3; weak D call: TRBD2 (6 bases). The length of the CDR3 is 16 residues. Between the trimmed V and J ends, which lost 3 bases and 0 bases, there was a span of 14 bases. Germline assignment: CDR1 SGHNT and CDR2 YYREEE (reference sequence).

The J gene is TRBJ2-5, the V gene TRBV7-9; the match to TRBD1 covers 8 bases. The V gene's germline CDR1 is SEHNR and CDR2 FQNEAQ (reference sequence). The J segment lost 5 bases and the V segment lost 1 base, leaving 9 bases of the junction unmatched. The CDR3 totals 16 residues. The chain's CDR3 is CASSLDSGGAYETQYF. Written as DNA, the CDR3 is TGTGCCAGCAGCTTAGATTCAGGGGGCGCTTATGAGACCCAGTACTTC.

Regarding this clone: A far larger clone lies a single base away; this is likely a read error. The V gene is TRBV5-5, the J gene TRBJ2-7, with 7 nucleotides matching TRBD1. The V gene's germline CDR1 is SGHKS and CDR2 YYEKEE (reference sequence). The CDR3 totals 16 residues. V trimming: 3 bases; J trimming: 0 bases; junction bases outside the gene matches: 9. CDR3 nucleotides: TGTGCCAGCAGCTCCTACTGGACAGGATACTCCTACGAGCAGTACTTC. This sequence encodes CASSSYWTGYSYEQYF.

The CDR3: CASSQVSRGHYEQYF. CDR3 in DNA: TGTGCCAGCAGCCAAGTGTCCAGGGGGCACTACGAGCAGTACTTC. The chain employs TRBV14 and TRBJ2-7, with 8 bases aligning to TRBD1. The germline gives CDR1 SGHDN, CDR2 FVKESK. This CDR3 is built from 15 residues. J lost 3 bases, V lost 1 base, and 5 bases had no gene match.

The chain links TRBV11-3 to TRBJ2-7; D may be TRBD2 (6 bases). Germline values: CDR1 SGHNT, CDR2 YENEEA. V dropped 3 bases and J dropped 2 bases, with 8 bases sitting between them. This CDR3 has 13 residues. For the CDR3, the DNA is TGTGCCAGCAGCTTCTGGGGGGCCTACGAGCAGTACTTC. Encoded protein: CASSFWGAYEQYF.

CDR3 DNA: TGTGCCAGCAGTTTACTTAGCTCCTACGAGCAGTACTTC. Its translation is CASSLLSSYEQYF. This chain links TRBV27 with TRBJ2-7; D is uncertain. Germline V CDR1 and CDR2: MNHEY, SMNVEV (reference sequence). The CDR3 spans 13 residues. Trimming removed 2 bases at V and 0 bases at J, with 5 bases between.

This clone was found a few times. The chain uses TRBV15 and TRBJ2-2; no firm D call. This CDR3 is 18 amino acids long. Germline V gene lookup returns CDR1 LNHNV and CDR2 YYDKDF (reference sequence). V lost 0 bases, J lost 3 bases, and 17 bases lay in between. The CDR3 loop reads CATSRDKETETYTGELFF. For the CDR3, the DNA is TGTGCCACCAGCAGAGATAAGGAGACGGAAACCTACACCGGGGAGCTGTTTTTT.

Comments on this clone: The junction does not match germline at one end; this may be a read error. The rearrangement joins TRBV5-4 to TRBJ1-1; D ambiguous. The germline gives CDR1 SGHNT, CDR2 YYREEE (reference sequence). The CDR3 sequence is 14 residues long. The CDR3 sequence: CASSQDWVNTEAFF. The CDR3 DNA is TGCGCCAGCAGCCAAGATTGGGTGAACACTGAAGCTTTCTTT.

The rearrangement uses TRBV5-1 and TRBJ2-1, with 7 bases identical to TRBD2. V lost 1 base, J lost 5 bases, and 6 bases stayed unmatched. The CDR3 extends over 15 amino acids. Per the germline V gene, CDR1 is SGHRS and CDR2 is YFSETQ. The CDR3 DNA reads TGCGCCAGCAGCTTGAACGGGGGGACTAACAATGAGCAGTTCTTC. This translates into CASSLNGGTNNEQFF. The whole variable domain, filled in from reference TRBV5-1 and TRBJ2-1, reads KAGVTQTPRYLIKTRGQQVTLSCSPISGHRSVSWYQQTPGQGLQFLFEYFSETQRNKGNFPGRFSGRQFSNSRSEMNVSTLELGDSALYLCASSLNGGTNNEQFFGPGTRLTVL.

The genes are TRBV4-2 and TRBJ2-3, with 11 bases lining up with TRBD2. Trimming removed 5 bases from V and 2 bases from J; junction bases left unmatched: 6. Germline values: CDR1 LGHNA, CDR2 YNFKEQ. The CDR3 has 16 residues. The CDR3 sequence is CASSEGLAEHTDTQYF. The CDR3 region has the DNA TGTGCCAGCAGCGAGGGACTAGCGGAACACACAGATACGCAGTATTTT.

This clone is a singleton in its sample. This sequence joins TRBV5-1 and TRBJ2-1; 7 bases line up with TRBD2. The CDR3 length is 15 residues. V lost 4 bases to trimming and J lost 5 bases; unmatched junction nucleotides: 9. Germline CDR1 is SGHRS and CDR2 is YFSETQ. The CDR3 here is CASSPTGGLDNEQFF. DNA for the CDR3: TGCGCCAGCAGCCCTACGGGGGGACTCGACAATGAGCAGTTCTTC.

V gene TRBV19 combines with J gene TRBJ1-2, with D possibly being TRBD1 (5 bases). CDR1 is LNHDA, CDR2 SQIVND, per germline (reference sequence). The CDR3 covers 15 residues. Trimming cost V 4 bases and J 2 bases, with 14 bases left between them. In nucleotides, the CDR3 is TGTGCCAGTAGTACCACGATGGACACGAACTATGGCTACACCTTC. Its translation: CASSTTMDTNYGYTF.

This rearrangement joins TRBV6-4 to TRBJ2-3; 10 bases align to TRBD1. Germline trimming cut 2 bases from V and 1 base from J; bases unmatched to any gene: 0. Germline V gene sequence: CDR1 MRHNA, CDR2 SNTAGT. CDR3 length equals 15 residues. CDR3 region: CASSDGTGGTDTQYF. The CDR3 DNA follows: TGTGCCAGCAGTGACGGGACAGGGGGCACAGATACGCAGTATTTT.

This chain uses TRBV7-8 with TRBJ2-5; 8 positions agree with TRBD2. Germline CDR1 reads SGHVS; CDR2 reads FQNEAQ. V shed 4 bases, J shed 4 bases, and the junction held 8 bases outside the gene matches. The CDR3 contains 15 residues. This CDR3 reads CASSSLAGFVETQYF. The CDR3 DNA reads TGTGCCAGCAGCTCTTTAGCGGGGTTTGTAGAGACCCAGTACTTC.